This T cell receptor (beta chain) was documented in a study of blood T cell repertoires in COVID-19. Here immunoSEQ multiplex PCR was the method, and the copy in TCRdb shows in-frame clones only, minus some. The table includes more than 150,000 clones, around 80% detected once. With 0 bases removed from V and 9 bases from J, the gap between germline ends came to 15 bases. Germline V lookup: CDR1 MRHNA, CDR2 SNTAGT. The CDR3 sequence is 16 residues long. The chain links TRBV6-4 to TRBJ1-6; no definite D call. The sequence was collected from a human donor in a cohort sampled during active COVID-19. Sequencing was performed on peripheral blood. In DNA form, the CDR3 reads TGTGCCAGCAGTGACTCGATAGCCAAACTTGGTTCACCCCTCCACTTT. Amino acids: CASSDSIAKLGSPLHF.